A single sample is the source of the 5 T cell receptor beta chains below, sequenced in a study of human versus mouse CDR3 diversity and MHC coevolution. The data were produced by immunoSEQ multiplex PCR, yet TCRdb's version contains in-frame clones alone and is incomplete. The table shows tens of thousands of clones, with around 94% occurring only once. The sequenced material came from naive CD4+ T cells from blood. Specified subset: CD45RO-negative CD62L-positive naive CD4 T cells. These TCRs come from a person in their sixties or seventies in good health.

This clone was found once. The chain is built from TRBV10-3 and TRBJ2-3, with a tentative D call TRBD2 (6 bases). This CDR3 region has 14 residues. V was shortened by 11 bases and J by 4 bases, with 19 bases between the two germline ends. Germline V gene sequence: CDR1 ENHRY, CDR2 SYGVKD. The CDR3 region has the DNA TGTGCCGCCGGGCCGGAGGGGTCGGCAGATACGCAGTATTTT. Protein sequence: CAAGPEGSADTQYF.

The V gene is TRBV2, the J gene TRBJ2-5; 11 nucleotides line up with TRBD2. This CDR3 is built from 15 residues. The germline CDR1 and CDR2 sequences are SNHLY and FYNNEI. The V gene end was trimmed by 1 base and the J gene end by 3 bases; junction bases not matched to a gene: 1. The CDR3: CASSEELAGEETQYF. The CDR3 DNA follows: TGTGCCAGCAGTGAAGAACTAGCGGGAGAAGAGACCCAGTACTTC.

The rearrangement links TRBV14 to TRBJ1-4; TRBD1 aligns across 8 bases. Unmatched junction bases numbered 7, after V lost 5 bases and J lost 8 bases. The CDR3 consists of 14 residues. The V gene's germline CDR1 is SGHDN and CDR2 FVKESK. In DNA form, the CDR3 reads TGTGCCAGCAGCTTTTCTGGACAGGGAGAAAAACTGTTTTTT. It yields the protein CASSFSGQGEKLFF.

This sequence joins TRBV5-1 and TRBJ1-1; D not certain. This CDR3 is 13 amino acids long. The V end was cut by 0 bases, the J end by 1 base, with 4 bases between. Germline CDR1 is SGHRS and CDR2 is YFSETQ. The CDR3 here is CASSLERNTEAFF. The CDR3, as DNA: TGCGCCAGCAGCTTGGAGAGGAACACTGAAGCTTTCTTT.

CDR3 DNA: TGTGCCAGCACCACCGGGGGACCAAGCTTCACAGATACGCAGTATTTT. Translated, it gives CASTTGGPSFTDTQYF. The chain is built from TRBV28 and TRBJ2-3, with a tentative D call TRBD2 (6 bases). The length of the CDR3 is 16 residues. Trimming removed 7 bases from V and 2 bases from J, with 19 bases in between. Germline assignment: CDR1 MDHEN and CDR2 SYDVKM.